The 29 T cell receptor beta chains reported below all come from one sample, sequenced in a study of cytomegalovirus exposure and HLA in healthy donors. The PCR used 60 Vbeta and 13 Jbeta primers. Profiling relied on immunoSEQ multiplex PCR, and the TCRdb table lists in-frame clones only, not all of them. The sample has roughly 92,000 clones, more than 75% seen once. Sequenced sample: PBMCs. The receptors come from a woman aged 45 to 65 in good health and CMV-seropositive.

This clone came up once. The CDR3 sequence: CASSHDSQNMNTEAFF. CDR3 DNA: TGCGCCAGCAGCCACGACAGTCAAAATATGAACACTGAAGCTTTCTTT. The chain is built from TRBV4-1 and TRBJ1-1, with D possibly TRBD1 on 5 matching bases. V lost 3 bases and J lost 0, with 14 bases in between. The CDR3 consists of 16 residues. Germline CDR1 and CDR2: MGHRA and YSYEKL.

J is TRBJ2-3 and V is TRBV29-1; D remains unclear. Per germline, CDR1 SQVTM and CDR2 ANQGSEA. This CDR3 is built from 12 residues. V was pared by 2 bases and J by 1 base, with 4 bases between. The CDR3: CSVERGTDTQYF. The CDR3 DNA sequence: TGCAGCGTTGAACGGGGCACAGATACGCAGTATTTT.

This chain joins TRBV4-1 and TRBJ1-5, with a possible D match to TRBD1 (5 bases). The V gene lost 1 base and the J gene lost 7 bases, with 14 bases spanning the gap. CDR1 is MGHRA and CDR2 is YSYEKL in the germline V gene. The CDR3 runs to 15 residues. CDR3: CASSQGGPGLQPQHF. CDR3 bases: TGCGCCAGCAGCCAAGGGGGCCCAGGTTTGCAGCCCCAGCATTTT.

This clone has just one count. The chain uses TRBV5-1 and TRBJ2-1, with D perhaps matching TRBD2 (5 bases). V gave up 0 bases and J gave up 9 bases, with 13 bases separating them. Germline V gene sequence: CDR1 SGHRS, CDR2 YFSETQ. The CDR3 has 14 amino acids. The CDR3 nucleotides are TGCGCCAGCAGCTTGGCGGAACTAGTCACTGAGCAGTTCTTC. Protein sequence: CASSLAELVTEQFF.

The V call is TRBV6-1, the J call TRBJ2-7, with 8 bases fitting TRBD1. CDR3 length: 15 residues. Trimming took 6 bases from V and 2 from J; bases not matched to a gene: 9. Germline V CDR1 and CDR2: MNHNS, SASEGT. Written as DNA, the CDR3 is TGTGCCAGCAGCCTAGGACAGGGCCCTCCCTACGAGCAGTACTTC. Protein: CASSLGQGPPYEQYF.

This sequence joins TRBV27 and TRBJ2-7; possible D gene TRBD1, 6 bases. The CDR3 extends over 12 amino acids. Germline values: CDR1 MNHEY, CDR2 SMNVEV (reference sequence). Trimming removed 4 bases from V and 3 bases from J, with 7 bases in between. CDR3 region: CASSSTGYEQYF. DNA of the CDR3: TGTGCCAGCAGTTCGACAGGCTACGAGCAGTACTTC.

The chain recombines TRBV30 with TRBJ2-1; possibly TRBD2 for D (5 bases). The ends were cut back, 0 bases at V and 6 bases at J, with 9 bases in the middle. The CDR3 runs to 13 residues. Germline V gene sequence: CDR1 GTSNPN, CDR2 SVGIG (reference sequence). This CDR3 is CAWSVPGINEQFF. The CDR3 region has the DNA TGTGCCTGGAGTGTTCCGGGGATCAATGAGCAGTTCTTC.

The V call is TRBV5-1, the J call TRBJ2-1, with TRBD1 as a possible D gene (5 bases). This CDR3 comprises 14 residues. CDR1 and CDR2 (germline): SGHRS, YFSETQ. The V and J ends lost 6 bases and 3 bases respectively, with 13 bases between them. The CDR3 loop reads CASKSGQLYNEQFF. CDR3 DNA sequence: TGCGCCAGCAAGTCAGGACAACTCTACAATGAGCAGTTCTTC.

This chain links TRBV11-2 with TRBJ1-4; maybe TRBD1 (6 bases). The ends were cut back, 5 bases at V and 5 bases at J, with 15 bases in the middle. CDR3 length equals 15 residues. Germline CDR1 is SGHAT and CDR2 is FQNNGV. Here the CDR3 reads CASSIGTSNNEKLFF. CDR3 in DNA: TGTGCCAGCAGCATTGGGACATCCAACAATGAAAAACTGTTTTTT.

This clone was observed once. The J gene is TRBJ1-2, the V gene TRBV11-2; maybe TRBD1 (6 bases). V lost 0 bases, J lost 7 bases, and 6 bases lay in between. CDR3 size: 12 residues. Per the germline V gene, CDR1 is SGHAT and CDR2 is FQNNGV. The CDR3, as DNA: TGTGCCAGCAGCTTAGACAGGGGTGGCTACACCTTC. Translating it yields CASSLDRGGYTF.

The V gene is TRBV7-2, the J gene TRBJ2-3; D is ambiguous. Germline V gene data show CDR1 as SGHTA and CDR2 as FQGNSA. Trimming stripped 5 bases from V and 2 bases from J, with 8 bases between. The CDR3 contains 13 residues. CDR3 region: CASSNHYTDTQYF. For the CDR3, the DNA is TGTGCCAGCAGCAACCACTACACAGATACGCAGTATTTT.

The gene calls are TRBV6-6 and TRBJ1-5; D is undetermined. Germline V gene lookup returns CDR1 MNHNY and CDR2 SVGAGI (reference sequence). The V and J ends lost 5 bases and 9 bases respectively, with 11 bases between them. This CDR3 has 12 residues. CDR3 amino acids: CASSTPGMPQHF. Written as DNA, the CDR3 is TGTGCCAGCAGTACTCCGGGGATGCCCCAGCATTTT.

The sample holds one count of this clone. The chain joins TRBV10-3 to TRBJ2-3; TRBD1 matches 8 bases. V trimming: 5 bases; J trimming: 3 bases; junction bases outside the gene matches: 10. This CDR3 has 16 residues. Germline CDR1 is ENHRY and CDR2 is SYGVKD. CDR3 bases: TGTGCCATCAGTCGAGGCCAGGGGGCAGAAACAGATACGCAGTATTTT. Residues: CAISRGQGAETDTQYF.

The chain employs TRBV5-4 and TRBJ2-1, with a possible D match to TRBD2 (5 bases). In germline, CDR1 is SGHNT, CDR2 YYREEE (reference sequence). This CDR3 region has 14 residues. V lost 1 base to trimming and J lost 7 bases, with 12 bases between them. The CDR3 coding sequence is TGTGCCAGCAGCTTGCGGACCCGGGGAAATGAGCAGTTCTTC. Amino acid sequence: CASSLRTRGNEQFF. The full variable domain, in which reference TRBV5-4 and TRBJ2-1 provide the parts outside the CDR3, is ETGVTQSPTHLIKTRGQQVTLRCSSQSGHNTVSWYQQALGQGPQFIFQYYREEENGRGNFPPRFSGLQFPNYSSELNVNALELDDSALYLCASSLRTRGNEQFFGPGTRLTVL.

This clone has a handful of counts. CDR3 residues: CASSPSSGINEKLFF. The CDR3 coding sequence is TGTGCCAGCAGCCCCTCCTCGGGGATTAATGAAAAACTGTTTTTT. V usage is TRBV7-9 and J usage is TRBJ1-4; D is uncertain. The CDR3 runs 15 residues. The germline V gene has CDR1 SEHNR and CDR2 FQNEAQ (reference sequence). V gave up 5 bases and J gave up 4 bases, with 14 bases separating them.

The rearrangement joins TRBV5-6 to TRBJ1-1; D is unresolved. This CDR3 contains 14 residues. Germline CDR1 SGHDT, CDR2 YYEEEE. Deletions cut 0 bases from V and 0 bases from J, with 6 bases between. The CDR3 nucleotides are TGTGCCAGCAGCTTGGTGGGCATGAACACTGAAGCTTTCTTT. It translates to CASSLVGMNTEAFF.

This clone has only one observation. The chain couples TRBV30 to TRBJ1-2; TRBD1 is a possible D gene (6 bases). The V end was cut by 5 bases, the J end by 7 bases, with 11 bases between. Germline lookup yields CDR1 GTSNPN and CDR2 SVGIG (reference sequence). The CDR3 contains 11 residues. For the CDR3, the DNA is TGTGCCTGGTTTCAGGGGTTTGGCTACACCTTC. Translating it yields CAWFQGFGYTF. Based on the CDR3 plus reference TRBV30 and TRBJ1-2, the full variable domain is SQTIHQWPATLVQPVGSPLSLECTVEGTSNPNLYWYRQAAGRGLQLLFYSVGIGQISSEVPQNLSASRPQDRQFILSSKKLLLSDSGFYLCAWFQGFGYTFGSGTRLTVV.

The chain combines TRBV6-5 with TRBJ2-3; 7 bases map to TRBD1. Germline CDR1 is MNHEY and CDR2 is SVGAGI. V was clipped by 6 bases and J by 0 bases; unmatched bases: 6. CDR3 length: 15 residues. The CDR3 region has the DNA TGTGCCAGCAGCTTTGGACAGGCGAGCACAGATACGCAGTATTTT. Amino acids: CASSFGQASTDTQYF.

This chain uses TRBV28 with TRBJ1-2; D remains ambiguous. The ends were cut back, 6 bases at V and 4 bases at J, with 15 bases in the middle. CDR3 length: 14 residues. Germline values: CDR1 MDHEN, CDR2 SYDVKM. The CDR3 is CASRGSWELYGYTF. The DNA of the CDR3 is TGTGCCAGCAGGGGGAGTTGGGAGCTCTATGGCTACACCTTC.

This chain uses TRBV11-2 with TRBJ2-7, with a tentative D call TRBD2 (7 bases). The CDR3 is 14 amino acids. Trimming removed 5 bases from V and 7 bases from J, with 18 bases in between. Germline-derived CDR1 and CDR2 are SGHAT and FQNNGV. The CDR3 coding sequence is TGTGCCAGCAGCCGAGGTGCGGGGGCTAGTGAGCAGTACTTC. It is translated as CASSRGAGASEQYF.

This clone was seen only once. The genes are TRBV11-2 and TRBJ1-1; D is possibly TRBD1 (6 bases). Trimming cost V 6 bases and J 5 bases, with 19 bases left between them. The CDR3 loop spans 15 amino acids. Germline V gene sequence: CDR1 SGHAT, CDR2 FQNNGV. The CDR3, as DNA: TGTGCCAGCAGTCACCGGACAGACCTGAGAACTGAAGCTTTCTTT. As protein: CASSHRTDLRTEAFF.

A few counts support this clone. The chain is built from TRBV2 and TRBJ2-1; D unresolved. Germline CDR1 is SNHLY and CDR2 is FYNNEI. The CDR3 has 16 amino acids. V was clipped by 1 base and J by 2 bases, with 12 bases between them. CDR3: CASSEDAEKTYNEQFF. The DNA of the CDR3 is TGTGCCAGCAGTGAAGATGCGGAAAAAACCTACAATGAGCAGTTCTTC.

This clone was observed a single time. The chain uses TRBV2 and TRBJ1-4; possibly TRBD1 for D (6 bases). The length of the CDR3 is 15 residues. Trimming cost V 5 bases and J 6 bases, with 16 bases left between them. The germline V gene has CDR1 SNHLY and CDR2 FYNNEI. The CDR3 nucleotides read TGTGCCAGCAGTAGTACAGGTTCAGGGGATGAAAAACTGTTTTTT. Its protein is CASSSTGSGDEKLFF.

The rearrangement links TRBV25-1 to TRBJ2-7; a possible D gene is TRBD2 (6 bases). Trimming stripped 2 bases from V and 1 base from J, with 12 bases between. The CDR3 is made up of 15 amino acids. Per the germline V gene, CDR1 is MGHDK and CDR2 is SYGVNS. CDR3 residues: CASSEGGSNSYEQYF. The CDR3 coding sequence is TGTGCCAGCAGTGAAGGAGGGAGTAATTCCTACGAGCAGTACTTC.

The chain is built from TRBV19 and TRBJ2-2; 7 bases are a match to TRBD2. CDR3 length equals 13 residues. Germline CDR1 is LNHDA and CDR2 is SQIVND (reference sequence). V lost 3 bases, J lost 6 bases, and 1 base stayed unmatched. CDR3 residues: CASSIAGAGELFF. In DNA, the CDR3 is TGTGCCAGTAGTATTGCGGGGGCCGGGGAGCTGTTTTTT.

V and J are TRBV14 and TRBJ2-5, with 10 bases identical to TRBD1. The germline gives CDR1 SGHDN, CDR2 FVKESK. CDR3 length equals 15 residues. Trimming at V came to 5 bases and at J to 4 bases, leaving 7 bases not matched to a gene. The CDR3 DNA is TGTGCCAGCAGCACCTGGGACAGGGGAAGAGAGACCCAGTACTTC. This translates into CASSTWDRGRETQYF. Variable domain in full (rest from reference TRBV14 and TRBJ2-5): EAGVTQFPSHSVIEKGQTVTLRCDPISGHDNLYWYRRVMGKEIKFLLHFVKESKQDESGMPNNRFLAERTGGTYSTLKVQPAELEDSGVYFCASSTWDRGRETQYFGPGTRLLVL.

As concerns this clone: Its ends do not fully match the called genes, so a read error is possible. V is TRBV7-9 and J is TRBJ1-2; TRBD1 aligns across 9 bases. CDR1 and CDR2 from the germline V gene are SEHNR and FQNEAQ (reference sequence). The CDR3 is 16 residues long. The DNA for the CDR3 is TGTTCCAGCAGCATTCACAGGGGGCGTCACCCCGATGGCTACACCTTC. Amino acids: CSSSIHRGRHPDGYTF.

A single count supports this clone. The gene calls are TRBV11-3 and TRBJ2-7; 13 nucleotides match TRBD2. Per the germline V gene, CDR1 is SGHNT and CDR2 is YENEEA. The length of the CDR3 is 18 residues. Unmatched junction bases numbered 6, after V lost 1 base and J lost 0 bases. CDR3 in DNA: TGTGCCAGCAGCTTAGGACTAGCGGGAGGCCTACGCTCCTACGAGCAGTACGTC. Translated, it gives CASSLGLAGGLRSYEQYV.

The V gene is TRBV10-3, the J gene TRBJ1-1; 10 bases are shared with TRBD1. Losses at the gene ends were 3 bases for V and 1 base for J; bases not matched to a gene: 11. The CDR3 consists of 18 residues. The germline CDR1 and CDR2 sequences are ENHRY and SYGVKD. The CDR3 region has the DNA TGTGCCATCAGTGAAGTTCCCGACAGGGGGCGGGGGAACACTGAAGCTTTCTTT. It codes for CAISEVPDRGRGNTEAFF.